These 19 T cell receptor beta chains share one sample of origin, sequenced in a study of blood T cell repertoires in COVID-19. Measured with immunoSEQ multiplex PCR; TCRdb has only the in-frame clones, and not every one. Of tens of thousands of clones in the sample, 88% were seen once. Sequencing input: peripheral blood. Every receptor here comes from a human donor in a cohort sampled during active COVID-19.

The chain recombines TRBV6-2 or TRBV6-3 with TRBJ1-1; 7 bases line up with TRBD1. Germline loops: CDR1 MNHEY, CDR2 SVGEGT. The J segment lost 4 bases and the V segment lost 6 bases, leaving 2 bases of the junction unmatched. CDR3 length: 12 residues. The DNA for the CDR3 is TGTGCCAGCAGCCGGGACAGCACTGAAGCTTTCTTT. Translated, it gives CASSRDSTEAFF.

The DNA for the CDR3 is TGTGCCAGCAGCCAAGCGGGACAGCAAAACATTCAGTACTTC. Residues: CASSQAGQQNIQYF. The chain recombines TRBV3-1 (or the pseudogene TRBV3-2) with TRBJ2-4; 7 nucleotides line up with TRBD1. With V trimmed by 1 base and J by 5 bases, 2 bases remained unmatched. This CDR3 is 14 amino acids long. Germline CDR1 LGHDT, CDR2 YNNKEL (reference sequence).

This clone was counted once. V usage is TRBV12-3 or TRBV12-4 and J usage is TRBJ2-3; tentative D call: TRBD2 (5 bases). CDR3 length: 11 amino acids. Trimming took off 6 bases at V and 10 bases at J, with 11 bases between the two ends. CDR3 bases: TGTGCCAGCAGACGCGGGCTCCCGCAGTATTTT. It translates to CASRRGLPQYF.

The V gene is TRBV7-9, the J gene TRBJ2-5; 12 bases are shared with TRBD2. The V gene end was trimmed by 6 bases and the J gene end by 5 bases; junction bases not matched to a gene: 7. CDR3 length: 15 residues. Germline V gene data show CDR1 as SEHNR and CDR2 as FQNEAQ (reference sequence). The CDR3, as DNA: TGTGCCAGCAGTAGGACTAGCGGGACCTCGGAGACCCAGTACTTC. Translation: CASSRTSGTSETQYF.

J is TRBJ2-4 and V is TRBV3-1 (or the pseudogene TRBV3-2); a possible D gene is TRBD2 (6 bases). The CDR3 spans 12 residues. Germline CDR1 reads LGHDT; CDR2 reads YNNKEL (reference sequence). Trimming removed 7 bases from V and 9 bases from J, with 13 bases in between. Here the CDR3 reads CASTGEAGIQYF. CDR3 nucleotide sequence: TGTGCCAGCACCGGGGAGGCAGGCATTCAGTACTTC.

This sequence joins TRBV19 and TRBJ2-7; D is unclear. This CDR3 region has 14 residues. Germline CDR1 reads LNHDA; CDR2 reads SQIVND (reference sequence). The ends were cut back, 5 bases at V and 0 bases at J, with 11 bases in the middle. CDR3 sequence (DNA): TGTGCCAGTAGTTCAGGCAGAAGCTCCTACGAGCAGTACTTC. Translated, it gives CASSSGRSSYEQYF. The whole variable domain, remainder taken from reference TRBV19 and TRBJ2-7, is DGGITQSPKYLFRKEGQNVTLSCEQNLNHDAMYWYRQDPGQGLRLIYYSQIVNDFQKGDIAEGYSVSREKKESFPLTVTSAQKNPTAFYLCASSSGRSSYEQYFGPGTRLTVT.

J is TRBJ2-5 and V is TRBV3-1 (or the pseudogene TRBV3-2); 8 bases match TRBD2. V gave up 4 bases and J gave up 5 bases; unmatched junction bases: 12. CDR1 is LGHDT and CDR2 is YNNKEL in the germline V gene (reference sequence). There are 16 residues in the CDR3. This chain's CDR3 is CASSPTGGGNEETQYF. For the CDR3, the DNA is TGTGCCAGCAGCCCCACCGGGGGGGGGAATGAGGAGACCCAGTACTTC.

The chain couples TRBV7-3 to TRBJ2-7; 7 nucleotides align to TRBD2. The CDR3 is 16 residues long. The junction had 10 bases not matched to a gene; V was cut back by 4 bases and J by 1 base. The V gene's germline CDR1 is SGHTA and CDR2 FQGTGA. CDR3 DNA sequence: TGTGCCAGCAGCTCCCTCACGCGGGAGCAATCCTACGAGCAGTACTTC. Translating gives CASSSLTREQSYEQYF.

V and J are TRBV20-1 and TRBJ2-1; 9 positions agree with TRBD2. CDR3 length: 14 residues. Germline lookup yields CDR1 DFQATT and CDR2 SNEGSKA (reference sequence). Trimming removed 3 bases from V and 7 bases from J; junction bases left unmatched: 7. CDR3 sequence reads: CSASEAGGHNEQFF. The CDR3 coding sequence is TGCAGTGCTAGTGAGGCGGGGGGGCATAATGAGCAGTTCTTC.

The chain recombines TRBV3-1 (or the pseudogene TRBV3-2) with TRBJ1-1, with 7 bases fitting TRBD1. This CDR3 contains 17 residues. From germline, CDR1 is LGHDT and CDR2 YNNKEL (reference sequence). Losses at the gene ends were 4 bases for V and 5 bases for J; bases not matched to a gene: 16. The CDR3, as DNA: TGTGCCAGCAGCCCCACGAGAGTAGGGACAGTTGGTACTGAAGCTTTCTTT. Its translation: CASSPTRVGTVGTEAFF.

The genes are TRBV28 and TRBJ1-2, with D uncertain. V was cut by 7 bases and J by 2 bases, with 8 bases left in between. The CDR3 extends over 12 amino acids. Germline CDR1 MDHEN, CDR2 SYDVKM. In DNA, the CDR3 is TGTGCCAGCACCTTTTTAAACTATGGCTACACCTTC. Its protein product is CASTFLNYGYTF.

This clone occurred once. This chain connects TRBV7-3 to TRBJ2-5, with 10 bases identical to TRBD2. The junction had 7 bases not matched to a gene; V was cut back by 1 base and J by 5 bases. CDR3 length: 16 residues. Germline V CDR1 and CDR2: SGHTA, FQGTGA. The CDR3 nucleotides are TGTGCCAGCAGCTTAAGGATTAGCGGGGGGATGGAGACCCAGTACTTC. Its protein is CASSLRISGGMETQYF.

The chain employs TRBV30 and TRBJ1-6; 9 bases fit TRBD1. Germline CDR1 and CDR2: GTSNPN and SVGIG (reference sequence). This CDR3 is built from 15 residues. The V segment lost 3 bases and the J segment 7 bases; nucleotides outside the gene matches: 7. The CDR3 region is CAWSRDRVGNSPLHF. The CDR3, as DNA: TGTGCCTGGAGCCGGGACAGGGTCGGCAATTCACCCCTCCACTTT.

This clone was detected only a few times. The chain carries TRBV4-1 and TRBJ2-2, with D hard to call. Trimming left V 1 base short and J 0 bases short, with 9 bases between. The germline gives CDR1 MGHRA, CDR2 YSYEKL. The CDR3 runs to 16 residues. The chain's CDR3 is CASSQGVVTNTGELFF. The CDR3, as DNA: TGCGCCAGCAGCCAAGGCGTGGTTACGAACACCGGGGAGCTGTTTTTT.

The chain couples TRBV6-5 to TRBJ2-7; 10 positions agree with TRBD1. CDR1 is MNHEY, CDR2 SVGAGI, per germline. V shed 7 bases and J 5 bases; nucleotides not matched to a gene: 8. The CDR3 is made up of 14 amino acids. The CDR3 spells CASTTRQGAHEQYF. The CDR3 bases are TGTGCCAGCACCACCCGACAGGGGGCTCACGAGCAGTACTTC.

CDR3 nucleotides: TGTGCCAGCAGCTTACCGGGAGGGCCGGATGAGCAGTTCTTC. It yields the protein CASSLPGGPDEQFF. The chain is built from TRBV7-8 and TRBJ2-1, with TRBD2 matching 8 bases. Trimming removed 2 bases from V and 8 bases from J; junction bases left unmatched: 5. Germline CDR1 and CDR2: SGHVS and FQNEAQ. The CDR3 consists of 14 residues.

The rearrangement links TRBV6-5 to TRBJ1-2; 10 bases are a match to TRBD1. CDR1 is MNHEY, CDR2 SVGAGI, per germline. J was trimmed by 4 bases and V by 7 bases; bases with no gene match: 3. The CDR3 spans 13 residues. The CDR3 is CASTGTGAYGYTF. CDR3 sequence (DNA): TGTGCCAGCACCGGGACAGGGGCCTATGGCTACACCTTC.

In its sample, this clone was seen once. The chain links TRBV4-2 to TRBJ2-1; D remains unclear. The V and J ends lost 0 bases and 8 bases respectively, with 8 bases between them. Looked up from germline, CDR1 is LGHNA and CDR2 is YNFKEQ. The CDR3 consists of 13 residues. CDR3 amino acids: CASSQETAYEQFF. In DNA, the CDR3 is TGTGCCAGCAGCCAAGAGACTGCCTATGAGCAGTTCTTC.

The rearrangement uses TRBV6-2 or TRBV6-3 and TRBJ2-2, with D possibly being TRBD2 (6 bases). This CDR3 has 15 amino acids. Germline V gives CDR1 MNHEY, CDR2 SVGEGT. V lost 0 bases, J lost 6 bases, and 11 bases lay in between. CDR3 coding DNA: TGTGCCAGCAGTTACTCGGGAGGTAGTCCCGGGGAGCTGTTTTTT. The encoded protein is CASSYSGGSPGELFF.